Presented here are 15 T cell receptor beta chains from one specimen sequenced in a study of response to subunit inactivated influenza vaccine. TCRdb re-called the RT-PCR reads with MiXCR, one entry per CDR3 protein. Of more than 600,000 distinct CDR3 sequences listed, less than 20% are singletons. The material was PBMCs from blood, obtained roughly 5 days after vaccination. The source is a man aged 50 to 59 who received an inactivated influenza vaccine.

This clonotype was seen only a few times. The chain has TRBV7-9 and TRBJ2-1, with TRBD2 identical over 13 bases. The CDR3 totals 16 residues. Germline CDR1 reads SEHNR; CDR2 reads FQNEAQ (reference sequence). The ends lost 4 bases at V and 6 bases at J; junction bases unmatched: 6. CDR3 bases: TGTGCCAGCAGCTCAGTACTAGCGGGGGGGCTCAATGAGCAGTTCTTC. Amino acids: CASSSVLAGGLNEQFF.

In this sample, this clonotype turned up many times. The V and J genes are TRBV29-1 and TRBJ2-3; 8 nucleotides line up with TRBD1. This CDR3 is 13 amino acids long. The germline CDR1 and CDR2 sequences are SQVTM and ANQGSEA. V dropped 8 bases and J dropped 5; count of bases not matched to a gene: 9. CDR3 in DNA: TGCAGCACCGACAGGGGAGGAGAAGATACGCAGTATTTT. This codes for CSTDRGGEDTQYF.

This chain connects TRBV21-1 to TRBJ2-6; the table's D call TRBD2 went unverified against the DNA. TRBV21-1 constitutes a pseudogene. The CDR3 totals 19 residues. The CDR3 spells CASSTRLSGGVSGANVLTF. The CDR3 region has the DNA TGTGCCAGCAGCACCCGACTTAGCGGGGGAGTATCTGGGGCCAACGTCCTGACTTTC.

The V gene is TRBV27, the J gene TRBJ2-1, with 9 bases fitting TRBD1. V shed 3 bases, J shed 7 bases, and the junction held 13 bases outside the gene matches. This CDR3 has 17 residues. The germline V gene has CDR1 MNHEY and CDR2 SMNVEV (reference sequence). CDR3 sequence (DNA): TGTGCCAGCAGTTTTTTGGGCCTGGGACAGGGTCCAAATGAGCAGTTCTTC. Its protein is CASSFLGLGQGPNEQFF.

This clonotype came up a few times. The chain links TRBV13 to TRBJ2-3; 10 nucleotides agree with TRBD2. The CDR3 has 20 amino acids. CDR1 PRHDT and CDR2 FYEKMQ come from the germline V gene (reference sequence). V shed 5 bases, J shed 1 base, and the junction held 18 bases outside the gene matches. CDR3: CASSDLAGEGSAVGTDTQYF. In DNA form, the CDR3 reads TGTGCCAGCAGCGACCTAGCGGGGGAGGGTTCGGCTGTTGGCACAGATACGCAGTATTTT.

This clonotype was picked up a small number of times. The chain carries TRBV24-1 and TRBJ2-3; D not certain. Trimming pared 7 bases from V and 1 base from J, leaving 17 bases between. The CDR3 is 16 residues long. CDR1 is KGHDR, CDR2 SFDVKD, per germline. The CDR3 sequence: CATSTARYLGTDTQYF. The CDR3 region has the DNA TGTGCCACCAGCACTGCGCGATACCTAGGCACAGATACGCAGTATTTT.

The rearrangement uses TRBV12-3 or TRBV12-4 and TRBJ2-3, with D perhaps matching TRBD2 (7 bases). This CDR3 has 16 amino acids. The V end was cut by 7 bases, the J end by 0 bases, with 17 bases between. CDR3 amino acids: CASTKGGTASTDTQYF. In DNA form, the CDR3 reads TGTGCCAGCACCAAGGGGGGGACGGCTAGCACAGATACGCAGTATTTT.

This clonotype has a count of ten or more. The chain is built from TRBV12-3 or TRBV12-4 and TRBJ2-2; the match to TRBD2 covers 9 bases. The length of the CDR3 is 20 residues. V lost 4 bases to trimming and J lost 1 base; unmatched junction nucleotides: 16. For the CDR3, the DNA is TGTGCCAGCAGTTCATCTCACTTAGCGGGGGCCGTAGGGAACACCGGGGAGCTGTTTTTT. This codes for CASSSSHLAGAVGNTGELFF.

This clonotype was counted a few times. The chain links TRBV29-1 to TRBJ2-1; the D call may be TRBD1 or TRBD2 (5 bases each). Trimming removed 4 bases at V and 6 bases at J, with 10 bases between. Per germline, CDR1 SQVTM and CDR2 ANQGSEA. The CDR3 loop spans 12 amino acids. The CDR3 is CSVAGALNEQFF. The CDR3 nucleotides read TGCAGCGTTGCCGGGGCGCTCAATGAGCAGTTCTTC.

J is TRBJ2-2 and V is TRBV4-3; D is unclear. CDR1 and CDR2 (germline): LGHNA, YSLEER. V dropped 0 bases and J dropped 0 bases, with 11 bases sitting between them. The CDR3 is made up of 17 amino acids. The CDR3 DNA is TGCGCCAGCAGCCAAGATCTAAAAAGGGCGAACACCGGGGAGCTGTTTTTT. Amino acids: CASSQDLKRANTGELFF.

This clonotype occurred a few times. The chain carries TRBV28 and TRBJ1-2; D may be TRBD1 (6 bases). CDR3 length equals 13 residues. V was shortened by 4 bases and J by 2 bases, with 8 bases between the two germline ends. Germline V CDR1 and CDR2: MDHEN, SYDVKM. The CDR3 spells CASSYRENYGYTF. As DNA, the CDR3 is TGTGCCAGCAGTTACAGGGAGAACTATGGCTACACCTTC.

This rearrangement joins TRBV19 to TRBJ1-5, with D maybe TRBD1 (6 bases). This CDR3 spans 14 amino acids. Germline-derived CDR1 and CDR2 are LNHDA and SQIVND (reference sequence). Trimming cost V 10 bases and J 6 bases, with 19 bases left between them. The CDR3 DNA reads TGTGCCACAGCGAGGGGGGGGGTCAGTCAGCCCCAGCATTTT. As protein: CATARGGVSQPQHF. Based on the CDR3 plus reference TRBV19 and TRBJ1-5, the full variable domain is DGGITQSPKYLFRKEGQNVTLSCEQNLNHDAMYWYRQDPGQGLRLIYYSQIVNDFQKGDIAEGYSVSREKKESFPLTVTSAQKNPTAFYLCATARGGVSQPQHFGDGTRLSIL.

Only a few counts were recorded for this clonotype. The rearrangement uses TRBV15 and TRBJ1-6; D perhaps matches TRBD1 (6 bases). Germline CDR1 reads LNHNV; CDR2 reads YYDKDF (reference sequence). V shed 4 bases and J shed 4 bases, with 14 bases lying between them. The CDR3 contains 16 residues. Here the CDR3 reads CATSKLQGRYNSPLHF. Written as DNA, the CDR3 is TGTGCCACCAGCAAATTGCAGGGGAGGTATAATTCACCCCTCCACTTT. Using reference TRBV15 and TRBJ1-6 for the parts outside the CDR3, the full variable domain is DAMVIQNPRYQVTQFGKPVTLSCSQTLNHNVMYWYQQKSSQAPKLLFHYYDKDFNNEADTPDNFQSRRPNTSFCFLDIRSPGLGDTAMYLCATSKLQGRYNSPLHFGNGTRLTVT.

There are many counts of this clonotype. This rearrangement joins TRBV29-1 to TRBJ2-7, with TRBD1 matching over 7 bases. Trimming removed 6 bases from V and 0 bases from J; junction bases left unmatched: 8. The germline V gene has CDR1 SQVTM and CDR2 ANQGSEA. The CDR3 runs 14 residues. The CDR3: CSVSGQFPSYEQYF. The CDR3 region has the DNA TGCAGCGTGTCGGGACAGTTTCCCTCCTACGAGCAGTACTTC.

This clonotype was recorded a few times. The CDR3: CSVEDRDHNEQFF. The CDR3 DNA is TGCAGCGTTGAAGACAGGGACCACAATGAGCAGTTCTTC. The J gene is TRBJ2-1, the V gene TRBV29-1, with D possibly being TRBD1 or TRBD2 (5 bases each). The germline V gene encodes CDR1 SQVTM and CDR2 ANQGSEA. The CDR3 totals 13 residues. The V and J ends lost 0 bases and 5 bases respectively, with 8 bases between them.